This T cell receptor beta chain was observed in a study of early T cells in non-severe SARS-CoV-2 infection. Overall study: Alpha and beta chains were unpaired, from unsorted whole-blood bulk RNA. Study-wide results and limits: Private and CD4 specificities were missed by VDJdb matching, which favored anti-spike CD8 responses.

Attachment of unique molecular identifiers was made to individual cDNA molecules. MiXCR, run by TCRdb on the 5' RACE reads, gives a single entry per CDR3 protein. This table holds some 40,000 distinct CDR3 sequences, 12% found once. This clonotype was picked up a small number of times. The antigen is not known. Sequenced material: whole blood. The TCR was taken from an adult who was a healthcare worker with PCR-confirmed SARS-CoV-2 infection or an uninfected control (not recorded which).

CDR3: CSAHSGGGYNEQFF. For the CDR3, the DNA is TGCAGTGCCCATAGCGGGGGAGGCTACAATGAGCAGTTCTTC. The rearrangement links TRBV20-1 to TRBJ2-1, with 9 bases identical to TRBD2. This CDR3 region has 14 residues. The germline gives CDR1 DFQATT, CDR2 SNEGSKA (reference sequence). The V segment lost 6 bases and the J segment 3 bases; nucleotides outside the gene matches: 6.